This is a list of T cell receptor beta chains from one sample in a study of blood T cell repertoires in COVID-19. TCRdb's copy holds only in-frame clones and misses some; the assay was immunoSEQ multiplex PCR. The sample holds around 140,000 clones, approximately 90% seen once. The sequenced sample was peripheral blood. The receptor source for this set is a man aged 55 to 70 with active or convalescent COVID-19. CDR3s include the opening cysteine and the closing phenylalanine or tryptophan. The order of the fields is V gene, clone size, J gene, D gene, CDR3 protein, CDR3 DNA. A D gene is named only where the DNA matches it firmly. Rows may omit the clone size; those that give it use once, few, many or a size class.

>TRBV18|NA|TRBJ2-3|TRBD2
CASSGTSGTDTQYF
TGTGCCAGCTCCGGGACTAGCGGCACAGATACGCAGTATTTT
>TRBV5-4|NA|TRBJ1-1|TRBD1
CASSAGGRGYTEAFF
TGTGCCAGCAGCGCGGGGGGCAGGGGGTACACTGAAGCTTTCTTT
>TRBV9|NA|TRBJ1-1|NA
CASSVASGTEAFF
TGTGCCAGCAGCGTAGCCAGTGGCACTGAAGCTTTCTTT
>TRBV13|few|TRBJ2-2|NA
CASNIQTGELFF
TGTGCCAGCAACATACAGACCGGGGAGCTGTTTTTT
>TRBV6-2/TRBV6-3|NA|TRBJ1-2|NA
CASSQWITGGYTF
TGTGCCAGCAGCCAATGGATAACGGGTGGCTACACCTTC
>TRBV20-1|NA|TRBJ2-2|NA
CSASFRDTGELFF
TGCAGTGCTAGTTTCCGCGACACCGGGGAGCTGTTTTTT
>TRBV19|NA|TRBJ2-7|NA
CASSSLPYEQYF
TGTGCCAGTAGTTCCCTACCTTACGAGCAGTACTTC
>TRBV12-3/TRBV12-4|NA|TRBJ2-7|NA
CASSSSGYEQYF
TGTGCCAGCAGTTCCTCCGGCTACGAGCAGTACTTC
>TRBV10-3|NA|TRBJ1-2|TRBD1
CAISVVGTGLGYTF
TGTGCCATCAGTGTAGTTGGGACAGGGCTCGGCTACACCTTC
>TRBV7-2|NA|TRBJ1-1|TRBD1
CASSYTGTGYSTEAFF
TGTGCCAGCAGTTACACCGGGACAGGGTACTCTACTGAAGCTTTCTTT
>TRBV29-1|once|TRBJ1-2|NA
CSVEASDRNYGYTF
TGCAGCGTTGAAGCCTCTGACAGGAACTATGGCTACACCTTC
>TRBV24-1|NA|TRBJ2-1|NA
CATAEGGDNEQFF
TGTGCCACCGCAGAGGGGGGGGACAATGAGCAGTTCTTC
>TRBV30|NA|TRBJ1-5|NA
CAWSVKEVQPQHF
TGTGCCTGGAGTGTCAAGGAGGTCCAGCCCCAGCATTTT
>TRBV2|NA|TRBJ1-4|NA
CASGRGLTEKLFF
TGTGCCAGCGGCCGGGGTTTAACTGAAAAACTGTTTTTT
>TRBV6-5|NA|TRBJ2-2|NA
CASSLNGRGELFF
TGTGCCAGCAGTCTAAATGGGCGCGGGGAGCTGTTTTTT
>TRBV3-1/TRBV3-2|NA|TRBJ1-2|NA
CASSQGQGTYGYTF
TGTGCCAGCAGCCAAGGGCAGGGGACCTATGGCTACACCTTC
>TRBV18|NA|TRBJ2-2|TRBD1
CASSSGQSLTTGELFF
TGTGCCAGCTCCTCGGGACAGAGCCTAACCACCGGGGAGCTGTTTTTT
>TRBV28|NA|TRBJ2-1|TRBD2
CASSSRTSVREQFF
TGTGCCAGCAGTTCCCGGACTAGCGTTCGGGAGCAGTTCTTC
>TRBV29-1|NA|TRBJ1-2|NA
CSAVGWVGYTF
TGCAGCGCCGTCGGGTGGGTCGGCTACACCTTC
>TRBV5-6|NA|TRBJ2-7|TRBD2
CASSWGTSAYEQYF
TGTGCCAGCAGCTGGGGGACTAGCGCGTACGAGCAGTACTTC
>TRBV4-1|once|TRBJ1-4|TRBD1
CASTKGALNEKLFF
TGCGCCAGCACTAAGGGGGCGTTAAATGAAAAACTGTTTTTT
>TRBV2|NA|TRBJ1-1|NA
CASSADTLNTEAFF
TGTGCCAGCAGTGCGGACACCCTGAACACTGAAGCTTTCTTT
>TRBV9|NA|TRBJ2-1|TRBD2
CASSPWTSGGQDNEQFF
TGTGCCAGCAGCCCCTGGACTAGCGGGGGCCAGGACAATGAGCAGTTCTTC
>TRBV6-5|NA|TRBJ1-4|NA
CASSTTGRPKLFF
TGTGCCAGCAGTACCACAGGGAGACCAAAACTGTTTTTT
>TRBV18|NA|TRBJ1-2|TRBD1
CASSPGTGAAGGYTF
TGTGCCAGCTCACCCGGGACAGGGGCGGCCGGTGGCTACACCTTC
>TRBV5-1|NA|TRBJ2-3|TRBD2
CASRFNAGGPSTDTQYF
TGCGCCAGCAGATTCAATGCGGGAGGGCCCAGCACAGATACGCAGTATTTT
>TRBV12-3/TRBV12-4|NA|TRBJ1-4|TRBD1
CASSFSGGNKLFF
TGTGCCAGCAGTTTCTCAGGGGGCAATAAACTGTTTTTT
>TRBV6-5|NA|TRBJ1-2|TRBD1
CASSYSRGQRGYTF
TGTGCCAGCAGTTACTCGAGGGGGCAGAGGGGCTACACCTTC
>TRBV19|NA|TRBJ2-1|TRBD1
CASSITGVTSYNEQFF
TGTGCCAGTAGTATTACAGGGGTTACCTCCTACAATGAGCAGTTCTTC
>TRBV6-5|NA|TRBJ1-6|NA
CASSPGTDSPLHF
TGTGCCAGCAGCCCCGGCACAGATTCACCCCTCCACTTT
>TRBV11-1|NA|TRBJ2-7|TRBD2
CASRFLAEGSYEQYF
TGTGCCAGCAGGTTTCTAGCGGAGGGATCCTACGAGCAGTACTTC
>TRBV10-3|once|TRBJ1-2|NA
CAISEQGNYGYTF
TGTGCCATCAGTGAACAGGGTAACTATGGCTACACCTTC
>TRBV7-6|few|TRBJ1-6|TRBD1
CASSPLPGGNSPLHF
TGTGCCAGCAGCCCCCTACCAGGGGGGAATTCACCCCTCCACTTT
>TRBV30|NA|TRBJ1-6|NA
CAWSATVYNSPLHF
TGTGCCTGGAGTGCGACAGTCTATAATTCACCCCTCCACTTT
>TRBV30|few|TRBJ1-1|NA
CAVDWPNTEAFF
TGTGCCGTGGACTGGCCGAACACTGAAGCTTTCTTT
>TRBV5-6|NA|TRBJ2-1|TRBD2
CASSSSGRGGNEQFF
TGTGCCAGCAGCTCTAGCGGGAGAGGGGGAAATGAGCAGTTCTTC
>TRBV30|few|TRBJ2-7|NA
CAWSGQGSNEQYF
TGTGCCTGGAGTGGTCAGGGTTCTAACGAGCAGTACTTC
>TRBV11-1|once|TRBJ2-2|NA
CASSLVVTGELFF
TGTGCCAGCAGCTTAGTCGTCACCGGGGAGCTGTTTTTT
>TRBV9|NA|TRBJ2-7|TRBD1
CASSVATGVRDEQYF
TGTGCCAGCAGCGTAGCAACAGGGGTGCGTGACGAGCAGTACTTC
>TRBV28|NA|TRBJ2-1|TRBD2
CASSFLPMASGDNEQFF
TGTGCCAGCAGTTTCCTACCGATGGCTAGCGGGGACAATGAGCAGTTCTTC
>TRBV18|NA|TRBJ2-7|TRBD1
CASSSRTGESGEQYF
TGTGCCAGCTCATCACGGACAGGGGAATCGGGCGAGCAGTACTTC
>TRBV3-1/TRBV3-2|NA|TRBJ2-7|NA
CASSQSSREQYF
TGTGCCAGCAGCCAATCTTCGCGGGAGCAGTACTTC
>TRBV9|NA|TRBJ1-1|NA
CASSLKWNTEAFF
TGTGCCAGCAGCCTTAAATGGAACACTGAAGCTTTCTTT
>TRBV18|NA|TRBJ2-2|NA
CASSPQAGDTGELFF
TGTGCCAGCTCACCACAGGCAGGGGACACCGGGGAGCTGTTTTTT
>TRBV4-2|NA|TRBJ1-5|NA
CASSPVTGAHQPQHF
TGTGCCAGCAGCCCGGTGACAGGCGCACATCAGCCCCAGCATTTT
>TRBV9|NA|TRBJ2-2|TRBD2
CASSFLAETNTGELFF
TGTGCCAGCAGCTTTCTAGCGGAGACGAACACCGGGGAGCTGTTTTTT
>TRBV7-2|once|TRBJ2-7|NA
CASSSQSSSYEQYF
TGTGCCAGCAGCTCCCAATCGAGCTCCTACGAGCAGTACTTC
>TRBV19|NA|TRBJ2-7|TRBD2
CASSISGARGLIYEQYF
TGTGCCAGTAGTATAAGCGGGGCCCGGGGCCTGATCTACGAGCAGTACTTC
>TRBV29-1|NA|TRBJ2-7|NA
CSVGGLAYEQYF
TGCAGCGTTGGCGGTCTCGCGTACGAGCAGTACTTC
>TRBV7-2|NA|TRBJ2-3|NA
CASSLAITSTDTQYF
TGTGCCAGCAGCTTAGCGATAACTAGCACAGATACGCAGTATTTT
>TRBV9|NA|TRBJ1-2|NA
CASSGGPWGAYGYTF
TGTGCCAGCAGCGGCGGCCCTTGGGGAGCCTATGGCTACACCTTC